The 20 T cell receptor beta chains below all came from one sample that was sequenced in a study of cytotoxic CD8 clonotypes in ibrutinib-treated CLL. Only in-frame clones appear in the TCRdb table, and some are missing; sequencing was by immunoSEQ multiplex PCR. Here the sample spans approximately 340,000 clones, over 60% being singletons. Sequenced here: PBMCs, sampled after 36 months of ibrutinib treatment. These receptors were taken from a human donor with chronic lymphocytic leukemia.

This chain connects TRBV2 to TRBJ2-3; weak D call: TRBD2 (5 bases). Trimming shortened V by 7 bases and J by 6 bases, and 8 bases separated the two germline ends. The CDR3 is 11 residues long. Germline V gene data show CDR1 as SNHLY and CDR2 as FYNNEI. CDR3 DNA: TGTGCCAGCAACCGAGGGGATACGCAGTATTTT. Its translation is CASNRGDTQYF. Full variable domain (rest looked up from reference TRBV2 and TRBJ2-3): EPEVTQTPSHQVTQMGQEVILRCVPISNHLYFYWYRQILGQKVEFLVSFYNNEISEKSEIFDDQFSVERPDGSNFTLKIRSTKLEDSAMYFCASNRGDTQYFGPGTRLTVL.

The chain uses TRBV5-6 and TRBJ2-2; weak D call: TRBD2 (6 bases). CDR1 and CDR2 (germline): SGHDT, YYEEEE. The CDR3 runs to 14 residues. V gave up 4 bases and J gave up 2 bases, with 9 bases separating them. Written as DNA, the CDR3 is TGTGCCAGCAGCCCGGGACTTAACACCGGGGAGCTGTTTTTT. Protein: CASSPGLNTGELFF. Combining the CDR3 with reference TRBV5-6 and TRBJ2-2 gives the whole variable domain DAGVTQSPTHLIKTRGQQVTLRCSPKSGHDTVSWYQQALGQGPQFIFQYYEEEERQRGNFPDRFSGHQFPNYSSELNVNALLLGDSALYLCASSPGLNTGELFFGEGSRLTVL.

The chain joins TRBV25-1 to TRBJ2-2, with 7 nucleotides matching TRBD1. The CDR3 covers 16 residues. V shed 5 bases and J 5 bases; nucleotides not matched to a gene: 11. Germline CDR1 MGHDK, CDR2 SYGVNS. The CDR3 protein is CASSSRDRPWTGELFF. DNA for the CDR3: TGTGCCAGCAGTTCCCGGGACAGACCATGGACCGGGGAGCTGTTTTTT.

CDR3 amino acids: CASSFPAGGPYEQYF. CDR3 in DNA: TGTGCCAGCAGTTTCCCGGCGGGAGGGCCTTACGAGCAGTACTTC. The chain carries TRBV28 and TRBJ2-7; TRBD2 matches at 9 bases. V shed 3 bases and J 4 bases; nucleotides not matched to a gene: 7. The germline V gene has CDR1 MDHEN and CDR2 SYDVKM. The CDR3 length is 15 residues.

The CDR3 is CSAGTGGIAYEQYF. The DNA of the CDR3 is TGCAGCGCCGGGACAGGGGGCATTGCCTACGAGCAGTACTTC. This sequence joins TRBV29-1 and TRBJ2-7, with 12 positions matching TRBD1. Germline CDR1 reads SQVTM; CDR2 reads ANQGSEA. With 7 bases clipped from V and 2 bases from J, the junction kept 6 bases outside the gene matches. The CDR3 is 14 residues long.

Only a few counts were recorded for this clone. The CDR3 region is CASSWTANYGYTF. The CDR3 DNA reads as TGTGCCAGCAGCTGGACAGCTAACTATGGCTACACCTTC. The chain joins TRBV28 to TRBJ1-2; tentatively, D is TRBD1 (6 bases). V was clipped by 6 bases and J by 0 bases, with 8 bases between them. Germline loops: CDR1 MDHEN, CDR2 SYDVKM. The CDR3 extends over 13 amino acids.

The chain is built from TRBV19 and TRBJ1-5; 7 bases align to TRBD1. CDR1 and CDR2 (germline): LNHDA, SQIVND (reference sequence). This CDR3 region has 17 residues. With V trimmed by 2 bases and J by 2 bases, 9 bases remained unmatched. The CDR3 coding sequence is TGTGCCAGTAGTATAAGTTCACGACAGGGCCGCAATCAGCCCCAGCATTTT. Encoded protein: CASSISSRQGRNQPQHF.

The rearrangement uses TRBV28 and TRBJ1-1, with TRBD1 matching 8 bases. The V and J ends lost 5 bases and 1 base, in that order; junction bases with no gene match: 6. In germline, CDR1 is MDHEN, CDR2 SYDVKM. The CDR3 runs 15 residues. The CDR3 loop reads CASSPPDRANTEAFF. As DNA, the CDR3 is TGTGCCAGCAGTCCCCCGGACAGGGCGAACACTGAAGCTTTCTTT.

This chain connects TRBV7-8 to TRBJ2-5; the D gene is possibly TRBD1 (6 bases). This CDR3 comprises 14 residues. The germline CDR1 and CDR2 sequences are SGHVS and FQNEAQ. V was trimmed by 4 bases and J by 1 base, leaving 10 bases between them. The CDR3 region has the DNA TGTGCCAGCAGCTGGACAGCTACCCAAGAGACCCAGTACTTC. Translated, it gives CASSWTATQETQYF.

The sample holds a few counts of this clone. The chain combines TRBV29-1 with TRBJ1-3, with 9 bases aligning to TRBD1. CDR1 is SQVTM, CDR2 ANQGSEA, per germline. The CDR3 contains 14 residues. V lost 7 bases to trimming and J lost 4 bases; unmatched junction nucleotides: 8. The chain's CDR3 is CSAVGTGKGNTIYF. DNA for the CDR3: TGCAGCGCCGTCGGGACAGGGAAGGGAAACACCATATATTTT.

The gene calls are TRBV6-5 and TRBJ2-5; possibly TRBD1 for D (5 bases). Trimming left V 0 bases short and J 0 bases short, with 11 bases between. The CDR3 covers 16 residues. From germline, CDR1 is MNHEY and CDR2 SVGAGI. The CDR3 DNA follows: TGTGCCAGCAGTTACTCAGGGGAAATATACCAAGAGACCCAGTACTTC. Its translation: CASSYSGEIYQETQYF.

The V gene is TRBV5-1, the J gene TRBJ1-1; D is undetermined. The length of the CDR3 is 13 residues. The germline CDR1 and CDR2 sequences are SGHRS and YFSETQ. Trimming stripped 5 bases from V and 4 bases from J, with 12 bases between. The CDR3 coding sequence is TGCGCCAGCAGTCTGATTTTGGGCACTGAAGCTTTCTTT. Translating it yields CASSLILGTEAFF.

This clone is a singleton in its sample. This chain joins TRBV9 and TRBJ2-3, with 7 bases lining up with TRBD2. The CDR3 consists of 17 residues. The ends lost 1 base at V and 1 base at J; junction bases unmatched: 9. CDR1 and CDR2 (germline): SGDLS, YYNGEE. CDR3 DNA: TGTGCCAGCAGCGTAAGCAGCGGCGGGGGAGGCACAGATACGCAGTATTTT. Translating gives CASSVSSGGGGTDTQYF.

A single count supports this clone. The CDR3 loop is CASSWTGVFLTGELFF. The CDR3 DNA reads as TGTGCCAGCAGCTGGACGGGAGTTTTCCTCACCGGGGAGCTGTTTTTT. The chain carries TRBV7-9 and TRBJ2-2, with D tentatively TRBD2 (6 bases). Germline lookup yields CDR1 SEHNR and CDR2 FQNEAQ (reference sequence). V was pared by 4 bases and J by 4 bases, with 16 bases between. CDR3 length: 16 residues.

This chain connects TRBV7-6 to TRBJ2-7; D might be TRBD1 (7 bases). CDR1 is SGHVS, CDR2 FNYEAQ, per germline. The CDR3 spans 15 residues. V lost 4 bases to trimming and J lost 0 bases, with 13 bases between them. Here the CDR3 DNA reads TGTGCCAGCAGCTCCCGACAGGGACTCTCCTACGAGCAGTACTTC. Residues: CASSSRQGLSYEQYF.

The CDR3 bases are TGTGCTAGTGGTTTCCTGTCGACGGAAACCTATGGCTACACCTTC. It specifies CASGFLSTETYGYTF. The chain combines TRBV12-5 with TRBJ1-2; D uncertain. This CDR3 has 15 amino acids. CDR1 LGHNT and CDR2 FRNRAP come from the germline V gene. V gave up 3 bases and J gave up 4 bases, with 15 bases separating them.

This clone was observed a single time. The CDR3 spells CASSQVGALTGELFF. The CDR3 nucleotides read TGCGCCAGCAGCCAAGTCGGGGCCCTCACCGGGGAGCTGTTTTTT. The rearrangement uses TRBV4-1 and TRBJ2-2, with D perhaps TRBD1 or TRBD2 (5 bases each). Germline CDR1 reads MGHRA; CDR2 reads YSYEKL. V was trimmed by 1 base and J by 4 bases, leaving 10 bases between them. This CDR3 has 15 residues.

The rearrangement links TRBV27 to TRBJ2-7; D is tentatively TRBD1 or TRBD2 (5 bases each). The CDR3 is 13 amino acids. Trimming left V 5 bases short and J 2 bases short, with 10 bases between. Per the germline V gene, CDR1 is MNHEY and CDR2 is SMNVEV (reference sequence). In nucleotides, the CDR3 is TGTGCCAGCAGTCCATTGGGGGCCTACGAGCAGTACTTC. This sequence encodes CASSPLGAYEQYF.

A note on this clone: This CDR3 is missing its conserved last phenylalanine or tryptophan, likely due to a read error. The DNA is left out, because the CDR3 cannot be placed on it with certainty; the CDR3 is given as TCRdb lists it. The chain joins TRBV7-7 to TRBJ2-7; TRBD1, the table's D call, was not compared with the DNA. Germline CDR1 is SSHAT and CDR2 is FNYEAQ (reference sequence). Inclusive of both ends, the CDR3 amounts to 9 amino acids. The CDR3 reads CASSALRGY.

This clone has just a few counts. The chain uses TRBV5-1 and TRBJ2-7; possibly TRBD2 for D (5 bases). The ends were cut back, 5 bases at V and 4 bases at J, with 10 bases in the middle. The CDR3 contains 12 residues. Germline V gene sequence: CDR1 SGHRS, CDR2 YFSETQ. CDR3 in amino acids: CASRRAAYEQYF. Here the CDR3 DNA reads TGCGCCAGCAGGAGGGCCGCATACGAGCAGTACTTC.